This entry features one T cell receptor gamma chain sequence. This may be a read error: a much more frequent sequence differs by one nucleotide. J was trimmed by 4 bases and V by 3 bases; bases with no gene match: 12. This CDR3 is 15 amino acids long. Looked up from germline, CDR1 is VENAVY and CDR2 is YDSYNSRV. This entry comes from a study of gamma-delta chains in newborns, infants, children. Study summary: Microbial exposure reportedly drives polyclonal innate γδ T cell expansion after birth.

TCRdb fed the reads into CATT to redo clone calling. The sample consists of fewer than 600 gamma-chain clones, 40% to 50% of them appearing once. The TCR was taken from a child who was a newborn, infant or young child, either healthy, febrile or measles-vaccinated (not recorded which). Sequenced material: blood. The chain couples TRGV8 to TRGJ1 or TRGJ2. TCRdb is silent on the J gene; assignment here came from matching the DNA to germline. DNA of the CDR3: TGTGCCACCTGGGATTTGAGTCCCGACTATTATAAGAAACTCTTT. Translation gives CATWDLSPDYYKKLF.